A single sample gave rise to the 23 T cell receptor beta chains below, sequenced in a study of tumor and adjacent non-tumor tissue in lung cancer. No cell sorting was done before RNA was extracted from the tissue. The library came from three nested PCR rounds adapted from ARM-PCR protocols. TCRdb used MiXCR to reprocess the multiplex PCR reads, holding one entry per CDR3 protein. The repertoire holds under 250,000 distinct CDR3 sequences, with 60% to 85% as singletons. Sequencing input: lung tumor tissue. The receptors stem from a man aged 60 to 69 with non-small cell lung cancer.

This chain connects TRBV10-2 to TRBJ2-3; 7 bases are a match to TRBD2. The ends lost 7 bases at V and 4 bases at J; junction bases unmatched: 8. From germline, CDR1 is WSHSY and CDR2 SAAADI. The CDR3 runs 14 residues. The CDR3 here is CASILILAPDTQYF. The CDR3 bases are TGCGCCAGCATCCTGATACTAGCGCCAGATACGCAGTATTTT.

Comments on this clonotype: Germline is not matched at one junction end, which may reflect a read error. The chain joins TRBV19 to TRBJ2-5, with 8 bases aligning to TRBD2. CDR3 size: 15 residues. Germline CDR1 is LNHDA and CDR2 is SQIVND (reference sequence). As DNA, the CDR3 is TGTTCCAGTAGTCCCTTAGCGGGAAGGTTGGAGACCCAGTACTTC. Translating it yields CSSSPLAGRLETQYF.

This clonotype has at least ten counts. The chain couples TRBV5-5 to TRBJ1-3; D is uncertain. Trimming stripped 2 bases from V and 4 bases from J, with 13 bases between. The CDR3 length is 15 residues. Germline V gives CDR1 SGHKS, CDR2 YYEKEE (reference sequence). The CDR3 nucleotides read TGTGCCAGCAGCTTCTCAGGCCAAGGGGGAAACACCATATATTTT. It translates to CASSFSGQGGNTIYF.

Concerning this clonotype itself: It may be a read error: a sequence one base away is much more abundant. V gene TRBV6-6 combines with J gene TRBJ2-1; 8 bases line up with TRBD2. CDR3 length equals 14 residues. Trimming cost V 7 bases and J 4 bases; bases outside gene matches: 6. CDR1 is MNHNY and CDR2 is SVGAGI in the germline V gene (reference sequence). CDR3 loop: CASTLSGGYNEQFF. The DNA of the CDR3 is TGTGCCAGCACTCTATCGGGGGGGTACAATGAGCAGTTCTTC.

With respect to this clonotype: This may be a read error, as it is one base from a much larger clone. The V gene is TRBV5-1, the J gene TRBJ1-5; 9 positions agree with TRBD1. J gave up 6 bases and V 3 bases, and 10 bases lay outside the gene matches. This CDR3 is built from 16 residues. Germline V gene sequence: CDR1 SGHRS, CDR2 YFSETQ. CDR3 protein: CASSSGTGNGSQPQHF. The DNA of the CDR3 is TGCGCCAGCAGCTCCGGGACAGGGAACGGCAGTCAGCCCCAGCATTTT.

Comments on this clonotype: The junction shows a germline mismatch at one end, possibly a read error. J is TRBJ1-5 and V is TRBV6-1, with a tentative D call TRBD1 (6 bases). From germline, CDR1 is MNHNS and CDR2 SASEGT. This CDR3 comprises 15 residues. The CDR3 loop is CANSSDRVGNQPHHF. The CDR3 nucleotides read TGTGCCAACAGTTCGGACAGAGTAGGGAATCAGCCCCATCATTTT.

For this clonotype: A much larger clone differs from this one at a single base, so this may be a read error. The rearrangement joins TRBV20-1 to TRBJ2-3, with TRBD2 matching 8 bases. Germline V lookup: CDR1 DFQATT, CDR2 SNEGSKA (reference sequence). V lost 3 bases to trimming and J lost 4 bases; unmatched junction nucleotides: 9. CDR3 length: 15 amino acids. This CDR3 reads CSASGTSGNADTQYF. DNA of the CDR3: TGCAGTGCTAGTGGTACTAGCGGAAACGCAGATACGCAGTATTTT.

As to this clonotype: At one of its ends the junction is not consistent with the germline gene, which may arise from a read error. The chain has TRBV20-1 and TRBJ2-1, with D perhaps matching TRBD2 (6 bases). CDR1 is DFQATT, CDR2 SNEGSKA, per germline (reference sequence). The CDR3 loop spans 15 amino acids. CDR3 sequence: CSARDPTSTYNEQFF. The CDR3 DNA sequence: TGCAGTGCTAGAGATCCAACTAGCACTTACAATGAGCAGTTCTTT.

About this clonotype itself: The junction shows a germline mismatch at one end, possibly a read error. The J gene is TRBJ1-5, the V gene TRBV20-1, with D possibly being TRBD1 (5 bases). CDR3 length: 17 residues. The V gene's germline CDR1 is DFQATT and CDR2 SNEGSKA (reference sequence). The CDR3 spells CSARAPLREGRIEPQHF. In nucleotides, the CDR3 is TGCAGCGCTAGAGCGCCCCTCAGGGAGGGAAGGATAGAGCCCCAGCATTTT.

This clonotype was seen many times. The genes are TRBV20-1 and TRBJ1-3; D gene unclear. CDR1 DFQATT and CDR2 SNEGSKA come from the germline V gene (reference sequence). The CDR3 sequence is 14 residues long. The germline V and J ends were trimmed by 1 base and 0 bases, with 7 bases remaining between them. The DNA for the CDR3 is TGCAGTGCTAGAGGGGCGAGCTCTGGAAACACCATATATTTT. Protein: CSARGASSGNTIYF.

With respect to this clonotype: Compared with germline, one end of the junction differs, possibly owing to a read error. The chain has TRBV11-2 and TRBJ1-1; D uncertain. CDR1 is SGHAT and CDR2 is FQNNGV in the germline V gene. This CDR3 contains 14 residues. This CDR3 is CVSSSDGKKTEAFF. The DNA for the CDR3 is TGTGTCAGCAGCTCCGACGGGAAGAAAACTGAAGCTTTCTTT.

V is TRBV6-1 and J is TRBJ2-7; perhaps TRBD2 as D (5 bases). The length of the CDR3 is 12 residues. V lost 1 base and J 7 bases, leaving 8 bases between the germline ends. The germline V gene has CDR1 MNHNS and CDR2 SASEGT. CDR3 region: CASSEVQREQYF. CDR3 sequence (DNA): TGTGCCAGCAGTGAAGTCCAGCGGGAGCAGTACTTC.

The rearrangement joins TRBV6-5 to TRBJ1-5; possibly TRBD1 for D (6 bases). V gave up 8 bases and J gave up 5 bases, with 13 bases separating them. The CDR3 is 13 amino acids. Germline V gene sequence: CDR1 MNHEY, CDR2 SVGAGI. DNA for the CDR3: TGTGCCAGCGGACGGGGGGCACATCAGCCCCAGCATTTT. Encoded protein: CASGRGAHQPQHF.

This chain connects TRBV4-3 to TRBJ2-7, with TRBD2 as a possible D gene (5 bases). The germline gives CDR1 LGHNA, CDR2 YSLEER. This CDR3 has 18 amino acids. Trimming left V 0 bases short and J 0 bases short, with 18 bases between. CDR3 bases: TGCGCCAGCAGCCAAGAACTAACGGGAAGTCCAATCTCCTACGAGCAGTACTTC. Its translation is CASSQELTGSPISYEQYF.

Turning to this clonotype: Germline is not matched at one junction end, which may reflect a read error. The V and J genes are TRBV6-2 or TRBV6-3 and TRBJ2-7; a weak D match, TRBD1 (5 bases). The CDR3 consists of 13 residues. CDR1 is MNHEY, CDR2 SVGEGT, per germline. CDR3 loop: CVSRAGNSCEQYF. CDR3 in DNA: TGTGTCAGCAGGGCAGGGAACTCCTGCGAGCAGTACTTC.

This clonotype was picked up one time. Likely a read error: the CDR3 ends without its conserved phenylalanine or tryptophan. The limits of the CDR3 on the DNA are not certain, so only TCRdb's listed CDR3 is given. The chain is built from TRBV20-1 and TRBJ2-1; the table's D gene call, TRBD2, was not cross checked with the DNA. The CDR3 comprises 15 residues, both ends counted. Germline loops: CDR1 DFQATT, CDR2 SNEGSKA (reference sequence). The CDR3: CSADSAGEPWNEQFL.

Comments on this clonotype: At one boundary the junction diverges from the germline segment, which might be a read error. The rearrangement links TRBV11-2 to TRBJ2-5, with D tentatively TRBD2 (5 bases). CDR1 and CDR2 from the germline V gene are SGHAT and FQNNGV. This CDR3 spans 12 amino acids. CDR3 protein: CASSLEEATQYF. The CDR3 DNA reads as TGTGCCAGCAGCTTAGAGGAGGCGACCCAGTATTTC.

The chain uses TRBV6-5 and TRBJ2-7, with TRBD2 matching 15 bases. Germline values: CDR1 MNHEY, CDR2 SVGAGI. Trimming cost V 5 bases and J 3 bases; bases outside gene matches: 11. The CDR3 has 18 amino acids. The CDR3 loop is CASSPRWGLAGGFYEQYF. Here the CDR3 DNA reads TGTGCCAGCAGTCCACGATGGGGACTAGCGGGGGGATTCTACGAGCAGTACTTC.

This clonotype was recorded once. It may be a read error: a sequence one base away is much more abundant. V gene TRBV20-1 combines with J gene TRBJ1-5; D is unclear. V lost 0 bases to trimming and J lost 1 base, with 7 bases between them. This CDR3 is built from 14 residues. Germline-derived CDR1 and CDR2 are DFQATT and SNEGSKA (reference sequence). CDR3 loop: CSARDMRSNQPQHF. The CDR3 nucleotides read TGCAGTGCTAGAGACATGAGAAGCAATCAGCCCCAGCATTTT.

Of note for this clonotype: At one of its ends the junction is not consistent with the germline gene, which may arise from a read error. The V call is TRBV6-5, the J call TRBJ2-7; maybe TRBD2 (6 bases). The CDR3 loop spans 12 amino acids. In germline, CDR1 is MNHEY, CDR2 SVGAGI. In DNA, the CDR3 is TGTGCCAGTAGCCCCGATGCGGGAAGGGCGAACTTC. It yields the protein CASSPDAGRANF.

As for this clonotype: It may be a read error: a sequence one base away is much more abundant. The genes are TRBV20-1 and TRBJ2-1; 7 bases are a match to TRBD2. The CDR3 consists of 16 residues. V dropped 2 bases and J dropped 3; count of bases not matched to a gene: 10. Germline-derived CDR1 and CDR2 are DFQATT and SNEGSKA (reference sequence). The CDR3 nucleotides read TGCAGTGCTAGACCAACCACTAGCGTAGTCTACAATGAGCAGTTCTTC. It translates to CSARPTTSVVYNEQFF.

This chain connects TRBV12-3 or TRBV12-4 to TRBJ1-5; the D is unclear. V was cut by 5 bases and J by 4 bases, with 21 bases left in between. CDR3 size: 17 residues. The CDR3 nucleotides are TGTGCCAGCAGTACTCGGCGTCGGGCAAGCCTAAATCAGCCCCAGCATTTT. Its protein product is CASSTRRRASLNQPQHF.

This clonotype was recorded once. The junction differs from germline at one of its ends, possibly a read error. The gene calls are TRBV11-1 and TRBJ2-7; the match to TRBD1 covers 7 bases. Germline V gene lookup returns CDR1 SGHAT and CDR2 FQDESV (reference sequence). The CDR3 is 14 residues long. CDR3 nucleotides: TGTGCCAGCAGCACCTTGACAGGGTCATACGAGCAATACTTC. Translated: CASSTLTGSYEQYF.